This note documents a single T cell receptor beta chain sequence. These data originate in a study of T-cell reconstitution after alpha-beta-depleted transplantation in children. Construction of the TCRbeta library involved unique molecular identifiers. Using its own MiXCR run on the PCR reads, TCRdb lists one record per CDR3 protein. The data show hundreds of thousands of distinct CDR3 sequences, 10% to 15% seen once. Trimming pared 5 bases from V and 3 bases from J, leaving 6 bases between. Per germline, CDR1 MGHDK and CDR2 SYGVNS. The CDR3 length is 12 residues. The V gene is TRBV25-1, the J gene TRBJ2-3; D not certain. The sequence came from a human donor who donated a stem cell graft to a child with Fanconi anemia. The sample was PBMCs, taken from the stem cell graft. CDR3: CASSMGTDTQYF. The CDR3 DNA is TGTGCCAGCAGTATGGGAACAGATACGCAGTATTTT. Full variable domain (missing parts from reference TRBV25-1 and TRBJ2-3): EADIYQTPRYLVIGTGKKITLECSQTMGHDKMYWYQQDPGMELHLIHYSYGVNSTEKGDLSSESTVSRIRTEHFPLTLESARPSHTSQYLCASSMGTDTQYFGPGTRLTVL.